The sequence of this T cell receptor (beta chain) was determined in a study of CD8+ T cells in alopecia areata. For the study at large: The share of scalp area affected provided the severity score for treated patients. The study's findings and limits: Patients showed less clear TCR sequence sharing than mice, possibly partly because of HLA diversity.

The CDR3 runs to 15 residues. Deletions cut 0 bases from V and 0 bases from J, with 9 bases between. Germline CDR1 GTSNPN, CDR2 SVGIG (reference sequence). As to treatment: oral pan-JAK inhibitor, 5-10 mg twice daily. Those with alopecia areata gave lesional scalp punch biopsies and peripheral blood. Concerning this clone: What it recognizes is unknown. In the same sample, other DNA sequences code for this CDR3.

RNA extraction and reverse transcription yielded cDNA as sequencing template. Clones were sequenced by immunoSEQ multiplex PCR, and TCRdb holds only the in-frame ones, with some missing. The sample holds 150,000 to 250,000 clones; 58% are singletons and the top ten take 5% to 6%. Sequenced here: CD4+ T cells sorted from blood, sampled at week 24, from a patient treated with tofacitinib. This chain uses TRBV30 with TRBJ1-5, with D tentatively TRBD1 (5 bases). This TCR was recovered from a human donor with alopecia areata. The chain's CDR3 is CAWSVGGYSNQPQHF. CDR3 nucleotide sequence: TGTGCCTGGAGTGTCGGGGGATATAGCAATCAGCCCCAGCATTTT. The whole variable domain, filled in from reference TRBV30 and TRBJ1-5, reads SQTIHQWPATLVQPVGSPLSLECTVEGTSNPNLYWYRQAAGRGLQLLFYSVGIGQISSEVPQNLSASRPQDRQFILSSKKLLLSDSGFYLCAWSVGGYSNQPQHFGDGTRLSIL.